This T cell receptor beta chain came from a study of T cell clonality in common variable immunodeficiency. This clone was detected many times. Its antigen is still unknown. With the read ending 3 residues before the CDR3 end, the germline J gene is used to fill in that end. The repertoire was sequenced with immunoSEQ multiplex PCR; TCRdb's copy has only in-frame clones and lacks some. The sample contains about 64,000 clones, none of them singletons. General study points: Authors noted CVID clonality's cause needs subpopulation repertoire sequencing.

Germline CDR1 and CDR2: MGHRA and YSYEKL. V lost 2 bases and J lost 0, with 9 bases in between. This CDR3 has 15 amino acids. Each donor provided roughly 5 to 8 ml of heparinized whole blood. The sample taken for sequencing was peripheral blood mononuclear cells. This sequence originates from a person between 18 and 75 years old in good health. The chain links TRBV4-1 to TRBJ2-3; TRBD1 is a possible D gene (5 bases). The covered CDR3 bases are TGCGCCAGCAGCCAAACAGGATTAAGCACAGATACG. The encoded protein is CASSQTGLSTDT. The full CDR3 reads CASSQTGLSTDTQYF.